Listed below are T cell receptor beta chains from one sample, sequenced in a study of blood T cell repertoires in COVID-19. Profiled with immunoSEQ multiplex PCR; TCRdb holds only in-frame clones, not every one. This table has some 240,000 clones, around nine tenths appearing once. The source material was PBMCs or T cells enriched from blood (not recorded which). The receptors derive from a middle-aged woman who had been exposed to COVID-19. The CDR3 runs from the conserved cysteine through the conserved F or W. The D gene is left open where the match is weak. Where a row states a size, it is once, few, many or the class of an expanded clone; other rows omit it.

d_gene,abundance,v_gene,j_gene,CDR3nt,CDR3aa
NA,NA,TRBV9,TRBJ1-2,TGTGCCAGCAGCGTAGCTTCCGGGGGTGGCTATGGCTACACCTTC,CASSVASGGGYGYTF
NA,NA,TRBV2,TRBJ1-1,TGTGCCAGCAGCGGGTTCGGCCCAACCACTGAAGCTTTCTTT,CASSGFGPTTEAFF
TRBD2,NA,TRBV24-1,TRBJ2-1,TGTGCCACCAGTGATTCCCTTCTCACTAGCGGGAGCAGCAATGAGCAGTTCTTC,CATSDSLLTSGSSNEQFF
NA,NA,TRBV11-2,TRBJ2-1,TGTGCCAGCAGCTTAGGGTGGTTGGTTCAGGGTGAGCAGTTCTTC,CASSLGWLVQGEQFF
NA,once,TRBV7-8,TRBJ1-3,TGTGCCAGCAGTCTGACTGAAAACTCTGGAAACACCATATATTTT,CASSLTENSGNTIYF
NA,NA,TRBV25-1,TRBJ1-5,TGTGCCAGCAGTGAATTGGGCAGGGATGATCAGCCCCAGCATTTT,CASSELGRDDQPQHF
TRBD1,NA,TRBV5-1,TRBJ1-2,TGCGCCAGCAGCTTCGTTCAGGGACAGGGGGACCATGGCTACACCTTC,CASSFVQGQGDHGYTF
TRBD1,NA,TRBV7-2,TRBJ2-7,TGTGCCAGCAGCTTGGACAGGGGGCGCAACGAGCAGTACTTC,CASSLDRGRNEQYF
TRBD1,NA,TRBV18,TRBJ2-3,TGTGCCAGCTCACCGGGACAGGTCTGGGGCACAGATACGCAGTATTTT,CASSPGQVWGTDTQYF
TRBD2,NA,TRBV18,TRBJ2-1,TGTGCCAGCTCACAGCCCGGGCAGCGGGGCGCCTACAATGAGCAGTTCTTC,CASSQPGQRGAYNEQFF
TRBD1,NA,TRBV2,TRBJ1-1,TGTGCCAGCAGCACTGCGACAGGGCGCACTGAAGCTTTCTTT,CASSTATGRTEAFF
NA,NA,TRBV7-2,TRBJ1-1,TGTGCCAGCAGCACCCGTGGACTAACCGCTGAAGCTTTCTTT,CASSTRGLTAEAFF
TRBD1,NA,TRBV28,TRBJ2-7,TGTGCCAGCAGTTACCGGGACAGGGGTCCCTACGAGCAGTACTTC,CASSYRDRGPYEQYF
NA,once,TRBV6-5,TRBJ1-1,TGTGCCAGCAGTTACCTGGCAGGGGATGGGGTCACTGAAGCTTTCTTT,CASSYLAGDGVTEAFF
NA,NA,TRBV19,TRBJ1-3,TGTGCCAGTAATTTGCCAGGCTCTGGAAACACCATATATTTT,CASNLPGSGNTIYF
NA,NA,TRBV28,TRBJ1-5,TGTGCCAGCAGTTGGACGGGGTTTCAGCCCCAGCATTTT,CASSWTGFQPQHF
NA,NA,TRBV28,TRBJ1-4,TGTGCCAGCAGTTACGGACAGTCAAATGAAAAACTGTTTTTT,CASSYGQSNEKLFF
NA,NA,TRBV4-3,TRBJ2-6,TGCGCCAGCAGCCAAGATACAGGGAGTGTAGGGGCCAACGTCCTGACTTTC,CASSQDTGSVGANVLTF
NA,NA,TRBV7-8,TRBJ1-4,TGTGCCAGCAGCTTCCCCAATTCGAGACAGATTAATGAAAAACTGTTTTTT,CASSFPNSRQINEKLFF
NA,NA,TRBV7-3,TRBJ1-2,TGTGCCAGCAGCTTAGGTTTAGGGACAAGCTATGGCTACACCTTC,CASSLGLGTSYGYTF
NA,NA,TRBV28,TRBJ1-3,TGTGCCAGCAGTTTACGGTCTGGAAACACCATATATTTT,CASSLRSGNTIYF
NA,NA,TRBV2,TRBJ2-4,TGTGCCAGCAGTGAGGATAGCGGTGCCAAAAACATTCAGTACTTC,CASSEDSGAKNIQYF
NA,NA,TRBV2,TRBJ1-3,TGTGCCAGCAGTGACCAGGTTATTGGAAACACCATATATTTT,CASSDQVIGNTIYF
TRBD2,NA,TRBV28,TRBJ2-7,TGTGCCAGCAGTCTAGGACTAGCGGGGGTAATAAGCTCCTACGAGCAGTACTTC,CASSLGLAGVISSYEQYF
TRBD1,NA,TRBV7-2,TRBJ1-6,TGTGCCAGCAGCCGGGACAGGGGGAATTCACCCCTCCACTTT,CASSRDRGNSPLHF
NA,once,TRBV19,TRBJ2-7,TGTGCCAGTAGTTTATGGGCCAAAACGCGCTACGAGCAGTACTTC,CASSLWAKTRYEQYF
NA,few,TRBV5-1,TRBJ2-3,TGCGCCAGCAGCTTGGCAAGCGGACTCACAGATACGCAGTATTTT,CASSLASGLTDTQYF
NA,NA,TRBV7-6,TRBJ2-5,TGTGCCAGCAGCTCATCCCAAGAGACCCAGTACTTC,CASSSSQETQYF
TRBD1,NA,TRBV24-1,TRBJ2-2,TGTGCCACCAGTGACTCAGGGGGCGCGGGAACCGGGGAGCTGTTTTTT,CATSDSGGAGTGELFF
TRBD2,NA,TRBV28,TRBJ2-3,TGTGCCAGCAGTTACGTAGCGGGGGGCACAGATACGCAGTATTTT,CASSYVAGGTDTQYF
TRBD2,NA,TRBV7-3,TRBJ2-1,TGTGCCAGCACCTTTCTAGCGGCCCCCTACAATGAGCAGTTCTTC,CASTFLAAPYNEQFF